The present T cell receptor beta chain was sequenced within a study of CD8 T cells in Susac syndrome. Study-level information: Blood was drawn from patients with Susac syndrome. At that point, they were therapy-naive, on corticosteroids, or on intravenous immunoglobulin alone.

The germline CDR1 and CDR2 sequences are SGDLS and YYNGEE. This CDR3 contains 17 residues. The V segment lost 3 bases and the J segment 0 bases; nucleotides outside the gene matches: 2. RNA totalling roughly 0.5 to 1 ug underwent reverse transcription with random hexamers. Multiplex immunoSEQ PCR targeted 54 Vbeta and 13 Jbeta TCR beta segments. One entry per CDR3 protein results from TCRdb running MiXCR on the immunoSEQ multiplex PCR reads. The sample contains about 130,000 distinct CDR3 sequences, 90% to 95% of which appear only once. The patients with Susac syndrome were individuals who fulfilled the recently defined diagnostic criteria for disease that was either definite or probable.

V is TRBV9 and J is TRBJ2-1; 14 positions match TRBD2. Input material: CD8+ T cells from PBMCs. The sequence was collected from a human donor with Susac syndrome. The CDR3 here is CASSGLAGGPSYNEQFF. As DNA, the CDR3 is TGTGCCAGCAGCGGACTAGCGGGAGGGCCCTCCTACAATGAGCAGTTCTTC.